A selection of T cell receptor beta chains follows, all from one sample in a study of cytotoxic CD8 clonotypes in ibrutinib-treated CLL. The table came from immunoSEQ multiplex PCR; TCRdb's copy has only in-frame clones and leaves some out. The sample lists 130,000 to 150,000 clones; about 91% were seen once. Sequencing was performed on PBMCs, taken after 12 months of ibrutinib treatment. Receptors originate from a human donor with chronic lymphocytic leukemia. Both conserved end residues are part of each CDR3. The order of the fields is D gene, J gene, clone size, V gene, CDR3 protein, CDR3 DNA. D genes are given only for firm matches. A clone size is listed for some rows: how often the clone was seen (once, few, many), or a class if it is expanded.

NA TRBJ1-3 NA TRBV7-3 CASSLTSGAGNTIYF TGTGCCAGCAGCTTAACTTCAGGGGCTGGAAACACCATATATTTT
NA TRBJ2-7 NA TRBV29-1 CSVEVETSYEQYF TGCAGCGTTGAAGTCGAGACATCCTACGAGCAGTACTTC
NA TRBJ1-2 once TRBV28 CASSTTAYGYTF TGTGCCAGCAGTACCACGGCTTATGGCTACACCTTC
TRBD2 TRBJ2-7 NA TRBV5-1 CASSLWTSGGYEQYF TGCGCCAGCAGCTTGTGGACTAGCGGGGGGTACGAGCAGTACTTC
TRBD2 TRBJ2-7 NA TRBV7-2 CASSFSGGNSYEQYF TGTGCCAGCAGCTTCTCGGGGGGAAACTCCTACGAGCAGTACTTC
NA TRBJ2-3 NA TRBV5-1 CASRQGTDTQYF TGCGCCAGCAGACAGGGCACAGATACGCAGTATTTT
NA TRBJ1-5 NA TRBV30 CAWSHGAAGDQPQHF TGTGCCTGGAGTCACGGGGCGGCAGGGGATCAGCCCCAGCATTTT
NA TRBJ1-3 NA TRBV7-8 CASSPTTSSGNTIYF TGTGCCAGCAGCCCTACTACTAGCTCTGGAAACACCATATATTTT
NA TRBJ1-2 NA TRBV7-9 CASSLGPNYGYTF TGTGCCAGCAGCTTAGGGCCCAACTATGGCTACACCTTC
NA TRBJ2-5 NA TRBV5-6 CASSLRAFGETQYF TGTGCCAGCAGCTTGCGGGCCTTTGGCGAGACCCAGTACTTC
NA TRBJ2-7 NA TRBV27 CASSLYGHKDRRTYEQYF TGTGCCAGCAGTTTATACGGACACAAAGACCGTAGAACCTACGAGCAGTACTTC
TRBD2 TRBJ2-7 NA TRBV7-2 CASSTGLAGHEQYF TGTGCCAGCAGCACGGGACTAGCGGGTCACGAGCAGTACTTC
NA TRBJ1-1 NA TRBV5-4 CASSTEAFF TGTGCCAGTAGCACTGAAGCTTTCTTT